This T cell receptor (beta chain) originates from a study of cytotoxic CD8 clonotypes in ibrutinib-treated CLL. Study findings and constraints: T-cell clonality at baseline went above that of age-matched healthy donors and rose and fell with circulating CD8+ T-cell counts.

This table comes from immunoSEQ multiplex PCR, and its TCRdb copy is limited to in-frame clones, with some not included. In the table there are roughly 100,000 clones, more than 75% of which are singletons. Worth noting for this clone: Its antigen is as yet unknown.

There are 12 residues in the CDR3. The V end was cut by 0 bases, the J end by 7 bases, with 4 bases between. Germline values: CDR1 MNHNY, CDR2 SVGAGI (reference sequence). This sequence originates from a human donor with chronic lymphocytic leukemia. The chain employs TRBV6-6 and TRBJ2-1, with D hard to call. Sequences were derived from PBMCs, sampled after 12 months of ibrutinib treatment. The CDR3 region is CASSYSRNEQFF. The DNA for the CDR3 is TGTGCCAGCAGTTACTCGAGGAATGAGCAGTTCTTC.